Listed here are 23 T cell receptor beta chains from one sample, sequenced in a study of cytomegalovirus exposure and HLA in healthy donors. Vbeta (60) and Jbeta (13) primers were used in the PCR. Libraries were prepared by immunoSEQ multiplex PCR; TCRdb keeps only in-frame clonotypes and omits some of them. The sample shows around 170,000 clones, 65% to 80% of them seen only once. The sample was PBMCs. Receptors originate from a woman aged 40 to 50 in good health and CMV-seronegative.

The V call is TRBV7-3, the J call TRBJ2-1; 14 bases are a match to TRBD2. The CDR3 covers 17 residues. The V segment lost 0 bases and the J segment 8 bases; nucleotides outside the gene matches: 6. Germline CDR1 SGHTA, CDR2 FQGTGA. CDR3: CASSLTKGLAGEDEQFF. DNA for the CDR3: TGTGCCAGCAGCTTAACGAAGGGACTAGCGGGAGAGGATGAGCAGTTCTTC.

V gene TRBV5-3 combines with J gene TRBJ2-7, with 13 bases aligning to TRBD2. TRBV5-3 is annotated as an ORF whose role is uncertain. The CDR3 extends over 21 amino acids. J lost 3 bases, V lost 4 bases, and 22 bases had no gene match. Here the CDR3 DNA reads TGTGCCAGAAGCGAAGACCCGACTAGCGGGGGGCAAGGCGAGGGTTTCTACGAGCAGTACTTC. It translates to CARSEDPTSGGQGEGFYEQYF.

J is TRBJ1-1 and V is TRBV10-3; TRBD1 might be the D (5 bases). CDR3 length equals 15 residues. Looked up from germline, CDR1 is ENHRY and CDR2 is SYGVKD. V dropped 3 bases and J dropped 7 bases, with 18 bases sitting between them. CDR3 DNA: TGTGCCATCAGTGACCAGGGTGACGGGTTCAGTGAAGCTTTCTTT. Its translation: CAISDQGDGFSEAFF.

The V gene is TRBV14, the J gene TRBJ2-3; 9 bases map to TRBD2. V shed 4 bases, J shed 2 bases, and the junction held 7 bases outside the gene matches. The CDR3 totals 16 residues. CDR1 is SGHDN, CDR2 FVKESK, per germline. The DNA for the CDR3 is TGTGCCAGCAGCCTTATAGCGGGGGCCTTCACAGATACGCAGTATTTT. Its translation: CASSLIAGAFTDTQYF.

This clone turned up a few times. V is TRBV29-1 and J is TRBJ1-1, with 8 bases that match TRBD1. With V trimmed by 5 bases and J by 5 bases, 10 bases remained unmatched. From germline, CDR1 is SQVTM and CDR2 ANQGSEA. The CDR3 covers 14 residues. CDR3 bases: TGCAGCGTTCGGACAGGGATGGGGAATACTGAAGCTTTCTTT. Residues: CSVRTGMGNTEAFF.

The chain employs TRBV19 and TRBJ2-1; 8 nucleotides agree with TRBD1. Germline trimming cut 4 bases from V and 0 bases from J; bases unmatched to any gene: 23. Germline assignment: CDR1 LNHDA and CDR2 SQIVND (reference sequence). The CDR3 loop spans 22 amino acids. The CDR3 loop reads CASSSTGGPPPGSLSSYNEQFF. CDR3 bases: TGTGCCAGTAGTAGCACAGGGGGTCCTCCGCCTGGGTCCCTTAGCTCCTACAATGAGCAGTTCTTC. Complete variable domain (other parts from reference TRBV19 and TRBJ2-1): DGGITQSPKYLFRKEGQNVTLSCEQNLNHDAMYWYRQDPGQGLRLIYYSQIVNDFQKGDIAEGYSVSREKKESFPLTVTSAQKNPTAFYLCASSSTGGPPPGSLSSYNEQFFGPGTRLTVL.

Of note for this clone: This specimen includes other DNA sequences encoding the same CDR3. V is TRBV15 and J is TRBJ1-2, with 10 bases identical to TRBD1. Germline CDR1 is LNHNV and CDR2 is YYDKDF (reference sequence). Germline trimming cut 1 base from V and 4 bases from J; bases unmatched to any gene: 6. The CDR3 is made up of 16 amino acids. The CDR3 nucleotides are TGTGCCACCAGCAGAGTTCATGGGACAGGGGCCTATGGCTACACCTTC. Translated: CATSRVHGTGAYGYTF. The complete variable domain, with remaining parts taken from reference TRBV15 and TRBJ1-2, reads DAMVIQNPRYQVTQFGKPVTLSCSQTLNHNVMYWYQQKSSQAPKLLFHYYDKDFNNEADTPDNFQSRRPNTSFCFLDIRSPGLGDTAMYLCATSRVHGTGAYGYTFGSGTRLTVV.

DNA of the CDR3: TGTGCCAGCTCACCACGGGGAGGGATGGACGGCGAAAAACTGTTTTTT. Protein sequence: CASSPRGGMDGEKLFF. The rearrangement links TRBV18 to TRBJ1-4; D remains unclear. The germline V gene has CDR1 KGHSH and CDR2 LQKENI. The V end lost 1 base, the J end lost 8 bases, and 17 bases lay between the germline ends. There are 16 residues in the CDR3.

The V call is TRBV5-6, the J call TRBJ2-7; 7 bases line up with TRBD1. This CDR3 is built from 13 residues. With V trimmed by 9 bases and J by 5 bases, 11 bases remained unmatched. Germline lookup yields CDR1 SGHDT and CDR2 YYEEEE. CDR3 in amino acids: CATRRQGWDEQYF. DNA of the CDR3: TGTGCCACTAGAAGACAGGGCTGGGACGAGCAGTACTTC.

The genes are TRBV7-8 and TRBJ1-1; a weak D match, TRBD1 (6 bases). Germline V gene data show CDR1 as SGHVS and CDR2 as FQNEAQ. V lost 5 bases and J lost 6, with 19 bases in between. This CDR3 is built from 15 residues. CDR3: CASSRAGQQLSEAFF. The CDR3 DNA reads as TGTGCCAGCAGCCGCGCCGGACAGCAGCTCTCTGAAGCTTTCTTT.

V is TRBV7-9 and J is TRBJ2-4, with D possibly being TRBD1 (6 bases). The CDR3 runs 19 residues. The V and J ends lost 1 base and 5 bases respectively, with 24 bases between them. The germline gives CDR1 SEHNR, CDR2 FQNEAQ (reference sequence). The CDR3 DNA reads TGTGCCAGCAGCTTAGTTCTTGGGACACGGACCCAGGACCAAAACATTCAGTACTTC. Encoded protein: CASSLVLGTRTQDQNIQYF.

The chain uses TRBV20-1 and TRBJ1-2; no firm D call. In germline, CDR1 is DFQATT, CDR2 SNEGSKA (reference sequence). V was cut by 3 bases and J by 7 bases, with 9 bases left in between. This CDR3 comprises 11 residues. This CDR3 reads CSASWRAGYTF. The CDR3 DNA is TGCAGTGCTAGTTGGAGGGCTGGCTACACCTTC.

The chain combines TRBV4-3 with TRBJ2-2; TRBD2 aligns across 11 bases. Looked up from germline, CDR1 is LGHNA and CDR2 is YSLEER. The V segment lost 3 bases and the J segment 5 bases; nucleotides outside the gene matches: 14. The CDR3 spans 19 residues. In DNA form, the CDR3 reads TGCGCCAGCAGCCAGTTCATAGGGGGTCTAGCGGGAGGAACCGGGGAGCTGTTTTTT. Its protein is CASSQFIGGLAGGTGELFF.

The chain's CDR3 is CASSLALRADTQYF. CDR3 coding DNA: TGTGCCAGCAGCTTAGCTCTCAGGGCAGATACGCAGTATTTT. The chain joins TRBV7-2 to TRBJ2-3; D perhaps matches TRBD1 (5 bases). The V gene's germline CDR1 is SGHTA and CDR2 FQGNSA. V was trimmed by 0 bases and J by 4 bases, leaving 8 bases between them. The CDR3 covers 14 residues.

The genes are TRBV9 and TRBJ2-4; possible D gene TRBD1, 6 bases. Germline-derived CDR1 and CDR2 are SGDLS and YYNGEE. This CDR3 region has 14 residues. The V end was cut by 0 bases, the J end by 6 bases, with 10 bases between. The CDR3 loop reads CASSVEARGNIQYF. The CDR3 coding sequence is TGTGCCAGCAGCGTAGAGGCCAGGGGAAACATTCAGTACTTC.

J is TRBJ2-7 and V is TRBV6-6, with 12 bases fitting TRBD1. Germline V gives CDR1 MNHNY, CDR2 SVGAGI (reference sequence). The J segment lost 4 bases and the V segment lost 0 bases, leaving 4 bases of the junction unmatched. The CDR3 contains 16 residues. CDR3 DNA: TGTGCCAGCAGTTACTCGAGGGACAGGGGGCTATACGAGCAGTACTTC. This codes for CASSYSRDRGLYEQYF.

This clone was seen more than once but under ten times. The chain joins TRBV19 to TRBJ1-4; 8 bases fit TRBD1. This CDR3 has 15 amino acids. Germline V gives CDR1 LNHDA, CDR2 SQIVND (reference sequence). Trimming at V came to 6 bases and at J to 4 bases, leaving 7 bases not matched to a gene. This CDR3 is CASRTQGALNEKLFF. CDR3 in DNA: TGTGCCAGTAGGACGCAGGGGGCCCTTAATGAAAAACTGTTTTTT.

The J gene is TRBJ1-2, the V gene TRBV10-3; D remains unclear. The CDR3 contains 14 residues. V was trimmed by 4 bases and J by 8 bases, leaving 17 bases between them. CDR1 and CDR2 (germline): ENHRY, SYGVKD. The CDR3, as DNA: TGTGCCATCAGTGTCGGGGATTCCTCCCAAGGCTACACCTTC. Translating it yields CAISVGDSSQGYTF.

This rearrangement joins TRBV4-1 to TRBJ1-5; D may be TRBD1 (5 bases). Trimming pared 1 base from V and 4 bases from J, leaving 17 bases between. This CDR3 has 17 amino acids. Germline loops: CDR1 MGHRA, CDR2 YSYEKL. The CDR3 DNA is TGCGCCAGCAGCCAAGGATCGGGGGGGGGTGGGAATCAGCCCCAGCATTTT. As protein: CASSQGSGGGGNQPQHF.

The DNA of the CDR3 is TGTGCCAGCAGTTTGCAGCGGGGTAACAATGAGCAGTTCTTC. It encodes CASSLQRGNNEQFF. The V call is TRBV27, the J call TRBJ2-1; 7 bases map to TRBD2. This CDR3 region has 14 residues. Germline CDR1 is MNHEY and CDR2 is SMNVEV (reference sequence). V was pared by 3 bases and J by 5 bases, with 4 bases of the junction left unmatched.

The rearrangement uses TRBV9 and TRBJ2-3; TRBD2 matches at 8 bases. V gave up 0 bases and J gave up 7 bases; unmatched junction bases: 13. The CDR3 runs to 17 residues. Germline V lookup: CDR1 SGDLS, CDR2 YYNGEE. Here the CDR3 DNA reads TGTGCCAGCAGCGTAGAGGGGATAGCGGGGAGGAAGAATACGCAGTATTTT. Translation gives CASSVEGIAGRKNTQYF.

This chain joins TRBV25-1 and TRBJ1-2; 8 bases fit TRBD1. The CDR3 runs to 16 residues. Germline V gives CDR1 MGHDK, CDR2 SYGVNS. Trimming took 1 base from V and 2 from J; bases not matched to a gene: 6. CDR3 coding DNA: TGTGCCAGCAGTGAATGGGCAGGGGGCGTAAACTATGGCTACACCTTC. Its protein product is CASSEWAGGVNYGYTF.

This rearrangement joins TRBV5-1 to TRBJ1-6, with TRBD1 as a possible D gene (5 bases). Per germline, CDR1 SGHRS and CDR2 YFSETQ. This CDR3 is 15 amino acids long. Trimming removed 0 bases at V and 7 bases at J, with 11 bases between. The CDR3 nucleotides read TGCGCCAGCAGCTTGGGACAGACGTGGAATTCACCCCTCCACTTT. The encoded protein is CASSLGQTWNSPLHF. The full variable domain, in which reference TRBV5-1 and TRBJ1-6 provide the parts outside the CDR3, is KAGVTQTPRYLIKTRGQQVTLSCSPISGHRSVSWYQQTPGQGLQFLFEYFSETQRNKGNFPGRFSGRQFSNSRSEMNVSTLELGDSALYLCASSLGQTWNSPLHFGNGTRLTVT.